This TCR beta chain stems from a study of CD8+CD57+ T cells in acquired aplastic anemia. The overall study: Across the sorted CD4+ and CD8+ cells, DNA amounts averaged 3.2 ug.

V lost 0 bases, J lost 7 bases, and 8 bases stayed unmatched. Germline V lookup: CDR1 SGHDT, CDR2 YYEEEE. CDR3 length equals 16 residues. TCR beta VDJ and CDR3 were profiled, and genomic DNA was the template. TCRdb re-called the reads through MiXCR, storing one row per CDR3 protein. The sample consists of about 130,000 distinct CDR3 sequences, 41% of them appearing once. Broader study findings: Patients had under 30 CD8+ CDR3 sequences in common with controls (the shared set).

As for this clonotype: Its antigen is as yet unknown.

The sequence came from a human donor in good health, serving as a control. The chain employs TRBV5-6 and TRBJ2-5; 11 bases are shared with TRBD2. The sequenced material came from sorted CD4+, CD8+, or CD8+CD57+ T cells (not recorded which) from PBMCs. The CDR3 DNA reads TGTGCCAGCAGCTTGGGACCGACTAGCGGGAAGGTGACCCAGTACTTC. Its protein is CASSLGPTSGKVTQYF.